The TCR beta chain described here comes from a study of regulatory T cells in long-lasting Graves disease. Looking at the study overall: Graves' patients with a new diagnosis had received antithyroid drugs under 3 months.

iRepertoire HTBI primers and Arm-PCR of CDR3 regions built TCR beta libraries. TCRdb analysed the multiplex PCR reads with MiXCR anew, one entry per CDR3 protein. The data contain over 450,000 distinct CDR3 sequences, approximately 12% of them singletons. Many counts were recorded for this clonotype. The sample's time point: newly diagnosed GD, antithyroid drugs for less than 3 months. Making the TCR library involved RNA that had been extracted from PBMCs. This sample also appeared in a second study, on T cells in Graves' hyperthyroidism and ophthalmopathy. This second study says: If no ophthalmopathy progression occurred within 18 months, Graves' hyperthyroidism was stable. Together with thyroid ultrasound, orbital computed tomography, serum thyroxine and TRAb, clinical symptoms were used for diagnoses. Clonotypes that were expanded in thyroid above 0.001 mostly appeared in blood too.

This TCR derives from a woman aged 25 to 39 with Graves disease. The sequencing here drew on peripheral blood mononuclear cells (PBMCs), taken at new diagnosis, from a patient treated with antithyroid drugs.

The CDR3 nucleotides read TGTGCCAGCAGCGTAGATGGGCAGGGGAGGCATTATGGCTACACCTTC. This encodes CASSVDGQGRHYGYTF. The genes are TRBV9 and TRBJ1-2; weak D call: TRBD1 (6 bases). CDR3 length: 16 amino acids. CDR1 is SGDLS, CDR2 YYNGEE, per germline. Trimming removed 0 bases at V and 5 bases at J, with 17 bases between. Full variable domain (rest looked up from reference TRBV9 and TRBJ1-2): DSGVTQTPKHLITATGQRVTLRCSPRSGDLSVYWYQQSLDQGLQFLIQYYNGEERAKGNILERFSAQQFPDLHSELNLSSLELGDSALYFCASSVDGQGRHYGYTFGSGTRLTVV.